Described below is a single TCR beta chain sequence and its context. This sample is part of a study of T cell responses to AZD1222 COVID-19 vaccine. Repertoires were generated with immunoSEQ multiplex PCR, while TCRdb's copy carries only in-frame clones and drops some. This table has about 140,000 clones, 80% to 95% appearing once. Germline loops: CDR1 GTSNPN, CDR2 SVGIG (reference sequence). V shed 2 bases, J shed 8 bases, and the junction held 4 bases outside the gene matches. The CDR3 sequence is 12 residues long. The chain has TRBV30 and TRBJ1-2; 8 bases agree with TRBD1. This sequence originates from an adult who received the AZD1222 COVID-19 vaccine. Sequencing used peripheral blood, obtained 28 days after the second AZD1222 dose. The CDR3 loop is CAWSPSGGGYTF. DNA of the CDR3: TGTGCCTGGAGTCCCTCAGGGGGCGGCTACACCTTC. The entire variable domain, with the rest obtained from reference TRBV30 and TRBJ1-2, is as follows: SQTIHQWPATLVQPVGSPLSLECTVEGTSNPNLYWYRQAAGRGLQLLFYSVGIGQISSEVPQNLSASRPQDRQFILSSKKLLLSDSGFYLCAWSPSGGGYTFGSGTRLTVV.